Shown below are 21 T cell receptor beta chains from a single sample sequenced in a study of a mutant IDH1 vaccine in newly diagnosed glioma. Time point specified: week 35, safety follow-up. The content of each vaccine dose was 300 ug of mutant IDH1 20-mer peptide, and topical imiquimod accompanied it. The assay was immunoSEQ multiplex PCR, and TCRdb's table has in-frame clones only and misses some. The table lists about 32,000 clones, more than 75% of them singletons. Antigens of these TCRs are unknown. Sequences were derived from PBMCs, sampled from a glioma patient whose treatment included an IDH1 peptide vaccine. These receptor sequences come from a woman aged 40 to 55 with glioma.

The genes are TRBV20-1 and TRBJ1-3; the D is unclear. The CDR3 runs 11 residues. CDR1 and CDR2 from the germline V gene are DFQATT and SNEGSKA (reference sequence). The ends were cut back, 3 bases at V and 9 bases at J, with 9 bases in the middle. CDR3 nucleotides: TGCAGTGCTAGGTTTGGTGCCACCATATATTTT. It codes for CSARFGATIYF.

The chain has TRBV11-2 and TRBJ2-5, with 7 bases that match TRBD1. V lost 6 bases and J lost 1; bases outside the gene matches: 2. Germline V gives CDR1 SGHAT, CDR2 FQNNGV. There are 13 residues in the CDR3. The CDR3, as DNA: TGTGCCAGCAGTGGGACAGTCCAAGAGACCCAGTACTTC. This encodes CASSGTVQETQYF.

This clone has a handful of counts. This chain connects TRBV2 to TRBJ1-5, with D possibly matching TRBD1 (6 bases). The CDR3 sequence is 16 residues long. Trimming shortened V by 5 bases and J by 3 bases, and 17 bases separated the two germline ends. CDR1 and CDR2 from the germline V gene are SNHLY and FYNNEI. The CDR3 protein is CASSRLRGGDNQPQHF. The CDR3 region has the DNA TGTGCCAGCAGTCGTCTAAGAGGGGGAGACAATCAGCCCCAGCATTTT.

The CDR3 reads CASSLRRLAGGGDTQYF. The CDR3 nucleotides read TGTGCCAGCAGCCTGCGCAGATTAGCGGGGGGAGGGGATACGCAGTATTTT. The J gene is TRBJ2-3, the V gene TRBV5-8; 10 bases fit TRBD2. Germline CDR1 and CDR2: SGHTS and YDEGEE. The CDR3 consists of 17 residues. V lost 4 bases and J lost 6; bases outside the gene matches: 14.

The gene calls are TRBV27 and TRBJ1-6; D remains ambiguous. Trimming took off 3 bases at V and 10 bases at J, with 7 bases between the two ends. The germline V gene has CDR1 MNHEY and CDR2 SMNVEV (reference sequence). The CDR3 totals 12 residues. The DNA for the CDR3 is TGTGCCAGCAGTTTTTTGAAATCACCCCTCCACTTT. Its translation is CASSFLKSPLHF.

The chain links TRBV7-3 to TRBJ2-1; 7 nucleotides align to TRBD2. The CDR3 extends over 14 amino acids. V was pared by 2 bases and J by 6 bases, with 4 bases of the junction left unmatched. Germline lookup yields CDR1 SGHTA and CDR2 FQGTGA. CDR3 in DNA: TGTGCCAGCAGCTTATCGCGGGGGTCCAATGAGCAGTTCTTC. Translating gives CASSLSRGSNEQFF.

J is TRBJ1-4 and V is TRBV15, with 10 positions matching TRBD1. J gave up 7 bases and V 3 bases, and 5 bases lay outside the gene matches. The germline gives CDR1 LNHNV, CDR2 YYDKDF (reference sequence). There are 15 residues in the CDR3. DNA of the CDR3: TGTGCCACCAGCAGGCAGACAGGGGGCAGTGAAAAACTGTTTTTT. Its protein is CATSRQTGGSEKLFF.

This sequence joins TRBV4-3 and TRBJ2-7; no firm D call. Germline CDR1 reads LGHNA; CDR2 reads YSLEER. V lost 2 bases to trimming and J lost 2 bases, with 13 bases between them. This CDR3 comprises 15 residues. CDR3 DNA sequence: TGCGCCAGCAGCCAATACACCCTACCGACCTACGAGCAGTACTTC. Its translation: CASSQYTLPTYEQYF.

V is TRBV18 and J is TRBJ1-6; weak D call: TRBD1 (5 bases). V lost 3 bases, J lost 0 bases, and 18 bases lay in between. Germline lookup yields CDR1 KGHSH and CDR2 LQKENI. This CDR3 contains 19 residues. The CDR3 region has the DNA TGTGCCAGCTCACCGGGGAGCGGGACGGCGAGCTCCTATAATTCACCCCTCCACTTT. This gives the protein CASSPGSGTASSYNSPLHF.

This clone was recorded only once. This rearrangement joins TRBV6-7 to TRBJ2-1, with TRBD2 matching over 7 bases. TRBV6-7 is marked as an open reading frame, function uncertain. With 6 bases clipped from V and 1 base from J, the junction kept 6 bases outside the gene matches. CDR3 length: 15 amino acids. The CDR3 region is CASRRAGLSYNEQFF. CDR3 coding DNA: TGTGCCAGCAGGAGAGCGGGACTTTCCTACAATGAGCAGTTCTTC.

This clone was detected only a few times. The chain combines TRBV30 with TRBJ1-2; D is perhaps TRBD1 (6 bases). The V end lost 3 bases, the J end lost 0 bases, and 8 bases lay between the germline ends. This CDR3 has 13 residues. Per germline, CDR1 GTSNPN and CDR2 SVGIG (reference sequence). The CDR3 sequence is CAWRAGANYGYTF. The CDR3 region has the DNA TGTGCCTGGAGGGCAGGGGCTAACTATGGCTACACCTTC.

The V call is TRBV11-3, the J call TRBJ1-3; 9 bases align to TRBD1. Trimming cost V 5 bases and J 2 bases; bases outside gene matches: 4. Germline CDR1 is SGHNT and CDR2 is YENEEA. This CDR3 has 15 residues. The CDR3, as DNA: TGTGCCAGCAGCCCGGGACAGGGCCCTGGAAACACCATATATTTT. It is translated as CASSPGQGPGNTIYF.

This chain connects TRBV4-1 to TRBJ1-5; weak D call: TRBD1 (5 bases). V lost 0 bases, J lost 3 bases, and 15 bases lay in between. In germline, CDR1 is MGHRA, CDR2 YSYEKL. The CDR3 is made up of 17 amino acids. The CDR3 DNA reads as TGCGCCAGCAGCCAAGATCGGGTGAGGGGCCTCAATCAGCCCCAGCATTTT. Its protein is CASSQDRVRGLNQPQHF.

The chain combines TRBV2 with TRBJ2-3; perhaps TRBD2 as D (7 bases). The germline V gene has CDR1 SNHLY and CDR2 FYNNEI. V lost 1 base and J lost 5, with 13 bases in between. The CDR3 has 15 amino acids. The CDR3 bases are TGTGCCAGCAGTGAAGAAAGGGGGGGTTTAGATACGCAGTATTTT. This gives the protein CASSEERGGLDTQYF.

The CDR3 spells CASSSSLQGTTYEQYF. CDR3 sequence (DNA): TGTGCCAGTAGTAGTTCCCTTCAGGGGACCACCTACGAGCAGTACTTC. The chain has TRBV19 and TRBJ2-7, with D tentatively TRBD1 (6 bases). The CDR3 spans 16 residues. CDR1 is LNHDA, CDR2 SQIVND, per germline (reference sequence). The V end was cut by 4 bases, the J end by 2 bases, with 18 bases between.

The V and J genes are TRBV6-5 and TRBJ2-5; 7 bases agree with TRBD2. This CDR3 spans 16 amino acids. The V segment lost 4 bases and the J segment 5 bases; nucleotides outside the gene matches: 13. From germline, CDR1 is MNHEY and CDR2 SVGAGI. The CDR3 DNA follows: TGTGCCAGCAGTTTGTCAGGGAGGGGTGCGGGGGAGACCCAGTACTTC. This translates into CASSLSGRGAGETQYF.

The chain has TRBV5-1 and TRBJ1-6; D is possibly TRBD1 (6 bases). The CDR3 totals 16 residues. With 3 bases removed from V and 0 bases from J, the gap between germline ends came to 10 bases. CDR1 and CDR2 from the germline V gene are SGHRS and YFSETQ. As DNA, the CDR3 is TGCGCCAGCAGCTCACAGGGTAGCTCCTATAATTCACCCCTCCACTTT. It specifies CASSSQGSSYNSPLHF. Full variable domain (remainder filled in from reference TRBV5-1 and TRBJ1-6): KAGVTQTPRYLIKTRGQQVTLSCSPISGHRSVSWYQQTPGQGLQFLFEYFSETQRNKGNFPGRFSGRQFSNSRSEMNVSTLELGDSALYLCASSSQGSSYNSPLHFGNGTRLTVT.

The V call is TRBV5-1, the J call TRBJ1-6; D possibly corresponds to TRBD1 (5 bases). The CDR3 is made up of 15 amino acids. V gave up 0 bases and J gave up 10 bases, with 14 bases separating them. Germline CDR1 and CDR2: SGHRS and YFSETQ. CDR3: CASSLAGAGSSPLHF. The CDR3 DNA reads TGCGCCAGCAGCTTGGCCGGTGCAGGGTCGTCACCCCTCCACTTT.

This clone was observed a handful of times. The rearrangement joins TRBV7-9 to TRBJ1-2; possibly TRBD1 for D (6 bases). Germline V gene sequence: CDR1 SEHNR, CDR2 FQNEAQ (reference sequence). The V end was cut by 6 bases, the J end by 3 bases, with 11 bases between. The CDR3 loop spans 13 amino acids. The CDR3 DNA follows: TGTGCCAGCAGTCCGGACAGTGACTATGGCTACACCTTC. This codes for CASSPDSDYGYTF.

This clone has more than one count but fewer than ten. V gene TRBV2 combines with J gene TRBJ1-1, with 7 bases aligning to TRBD1. The CDR3 extends over 14 amino acids. The V gene end was trimmed by 6 bases and the J gene end by 10 bases; junction bases not matched to a gene: 14. From germline, CDR1 is SNHLY and CDR2 FYNNEI. The CDR3 nucleotides are TGTGCCAGCAGACCCGTACAGGGGCCTCGATCAGCTTTCTTT. It translates to CASRPVQGPRSAFF.

This clone has a handful of counts. The V call is TRBV6-5, the J call TRBJ1-1; D uncertain. Trimming shortened V by 4 bases and J by 5 bases, and 11 bases separated the two germline ends. From germline, CDR1 is MNHEY and CDR2 SVGAGI. The CDR3 runs to 13 residues. The CDR3 sequence: CASSSGWTTEAFF. CDR3 DNA sequence: TGTGCCAGCAGTTCGGGCTGGACTACTGAAGCTTTCTTT.